One and the same sample provided the 20 T cell receptor beta chains below, sequenced in a study of blood T cell repertoires in COVID-19. Only in-frame clones appear in the TCRdb table, and some are missing; sequencing was by immunoSEQ multiplex PCR. The sample has around 150,000 clones, 80% seen once. Sequenced material: PBMCs or T cells enriched from blood (not recorded which). The source of these receptors is a middle-aged man who had recovered from COVID-19.

This clone was observed a single time. The chain joins TRBV18 to TRBJ1-2, with D perhaps matching TRBD1 (5 bases). V shed 6 bases and J shed 2 bases, with 10 bases lying between them. The CDR3 loop spans 13 amino acids. Germline CDR1 reads KGHSH; CDR2 reads LQKENI. DNA for the CDR3: TGTGCCAGCTCCCGCGGGGGGAACTATGGCTACACCTTC. Residues: CASSRGGNYGYTF.

The chain recombines TRBV5-1 with TRBJ1-4; maybe TRBD1 (5 bases). Germline V gene sequence: CDR1 SGHRS, CDR2 YFSETQ. CDR3 length equals 16 residues. The germline V and J ends were trimmed by 2 bases and 8 bases, with 19 bases remaining between them. Here the CDR3 reads CASSFRQGKASEKLFF. The CDR3 coding sequence is TGCGCCAGCAGCTTTCGCCAGGGTAAAGCGTCGGAAAAACTGTTTTTT.

Here the CDR3 DNA reads TGCGCCAGCAGCTTGGACAGGGGGTTGGGTAATGAAAAACTGTTTTTT. Translating it yields CASSLDRGLGNEKLFF. This sequence joins TRBV5-1 and TRBJ1-4; TRBD1 matches at 8 bases. The length of the CDR3 is 16 residues. Germline CDR1 reads SGHRS; CDR2 reads YFSETQ. V shed 0 bases and J 4 bases; nucleotides not matched to a gene: 5.

This clone was seen only a few times. This chain joins TRBV7-8 and TRBJ2-2; D possibly corresponds to TRBD1 (6 bases). CDR1 and CDR2 from the germline V gene are SGHVS and FQNEAQ. Trimming shortened V by 5 bases and J by 3 bases, and 13 bases separated the two germline ends. There are 15 residues in the CDR3. The CDR3 DNA sequence: TGTGCCAGCAGCCCACAGACAGGCTACACCGGGGAGCTGTTTTTT. Amino acid sequence: CASSPQTGYTGELFF.

The rearrangement uses TRBV7-9 and TRBJ2-7; 9 nucleotides align to TRBD2. Per germline, CDR1 SEHNR and CDR2 FQNEAQ (reference sequence). This CDR3 has 15 residues. V shed 6 bases, J shed 0 bases, and the junction held 6 bases outside the gene matches. CDR3 protein: CASSKSGGLSYEQYF. The CDR3 DNA sequence: TGTGCCAGCAGTAAAAGCGGGGGGCTCTCCTACGAGCAGTACTTC.

The chain employs TRBV9 and TRBJ1-4; 7 positions match TRBD1. Losses at the gene ends were 4 bases for V and 4 bases for J; bases not matched to a gene: 4. In germline, CDR1 is SGDLS, CDR2 YYNGEE. This CDR3 contains 14 residues. The CDR3 DNA reads TGTGCCAGCAGCCAAGACAGGGTTAATGAAAAACTGTTTTTT. This translates into CASSQDRVNEKLFF.

The table lists this clone with a count of one. The V call is TRBV5-6, the J call TRBJ2-7; tentatively, D is TRBD1 (6 bases). V lost 3 bases and J 5 bases, leaving 18 bases between the germline ends. This CDR3 comprises 15 residues. Looked up from germline, CDR1 is SGHDT and CDR2 is YYEEEE. CDR3 in amino acids: CASSSMGTGRNEQYV. In nucleotides, the CDR3 is TGTGCCAGCAGCTCCATGGGCACAGGGCGAAACGAGCAGTACGTC.

This clone came up a few times. The genes are TRBV7-9 and TRBJ1-2; TRBD1 is a possible D gene (6 bases). V lost 0 bases and J 8 bases, leaving 10 bases between the germline ends. Germline lookup yields CDR1 SEHNR and CDR2 FQNEAQ (reference sequence). This CDR3 spans 13 amino acids. The CDR3: CASSLAQGIGYTF. CDR3 nucleotide sequence: TGTGCCAGCAGCTTAGCACAGGGAATCGGCTACACCTTC.

This chain links TRBV5-4 with TRBJ2-3, with D tentatively TRBD1 (5 bases). The CDR3 consists of 14 residues. With 4 bases removed from V and 1 base from J, the gap between germline ends came to 10 bases. Germline values: CDR1 SGHNT, CDR2 YYREEE (reference sequence). The CDR3 loop reads CASSLRVGTDTQYF. The CDR3 DNA follows: TGTGCCAGCAGCCTCAGGGTAGGCACAGATACGCAGTATTTT.

The chain joins TRBV3-1 (or the pseudogene TRBV3-2) to TRBJ1-1, with D unresolved. Trimming stripped 2 bases from V and 1 base from J, with 8 bases between. Germline CDR1 is LGHDT and CDR2 is YNNKEL (reference sequence). The CDR3 runs to 14 residues. In DNA form, the CDR3 reads TGTGCCAGCAGCCAATCCCGTAGGAACACTGAAGCTTTCTTT. Protein product: CASSQSRRNTEAFF.

This chain joins TRBV11-2 and TRBJ2-2; 14 nucleotides match TRBD2. The J segment lost 2 bases and the V segment lost 5 bases, leaving 7 bases of the junction unmatched. This CDR3 comprises 18 residues. Germline-derived CDR1 and CDR2 are SGHAT and FQNNGV. CDR3 sequence reads: CASSLVTSGGVNTGELFF. CDR3 DNA: TGTGCCAGCAGCCTCGTGACTAGCGGGGGGGTAAACACCGGGGAGCTGTTTTTT.

This sequence joins TRBV11-2 and TRBJ2-5; TRBD2 is a possible D gene (6 bases). Per germline, CDR1 SGHAT and CDR2 FQNNGV. Trimming left V 3 bases short and J 2 bases short, with 13 bases between. The CDR3 has 15 residues. The CDR3 DNA reads TGTGCCAGCAGCTTCCTCGGGACTTTACAAGAGACCCAGTACTTC. Translated: CASSFLGTLQETQYF.

J is TRBJ1-1 and V is TRBV6-5, with a tentative D call TRBD1 (5 bases). V lost 6 bases to trimming and J lost 0 bases, with 14 bases between them. This CDR3 has 15 residues. Germline V gene data show CDR1 as MNHEY and CDR2 as SVGAGI. DNA of the CDR3: TGTGCCAGCAGCAATTCCTTCAGGGTGAACACTGAAGCTTTCTTT. Its protein is CASSNSFRVNTEAFF.

The genes are TRBV2 and TRBJ1-1; 10 bases are shared with TRBD1. V dropped 7 bases and J dropped 5; count of bases not matched to a gene: 7. The CDR3 has 14 amino acids. CDR1 is SNHLY and CDR2 is FYNNEI in the germline V gene. The CDR3 bases are TGTGCCAGCAAACCGGGACAGGGGTCAACTGAAGCTTTCTTT. Translated, it gives CASKPGQGSTEAFF.

The chain links TRBV12-3 or TRBV12-4 to TRBJ1-1; tentatively, D is TRBD1 (6 bases). Trimming removed 6 bases from V and 5 bases from J, with 13 bases in between. The CDR3 length is 13 residues. The CDR3 region is CASSPDSRTEAFF. The DNA of the CDR3 is TGTGCCAGCAGCCCGGACAGTAGGACTGAAGCTTTCTTT.

In DNA form, the CDR3 reads TGTGCCAGCAGCTTAGGAGACCGGAGGATGGAGCAGTACTTC. This translates into CASSLGDRRMEQYF. V and J are TRBV13 and TRBJ2-7, with D perhaps TRBD2 (5 bases). This CDR3 region has 14 residues. V was pared by 0 bases and J by 7 bases, with 13 bases between. The germline gives CDR1 PRHDT, CDR2 FYEKMQ (reference sequence).

The rearrangement links TRBV6-5 to TRBJ2-7, with D uncertain. V was cut by 7 bases and J by 3 bases, with 7 bases left in between. This CDR3 region has 11 residues. The V gene's germline CDR1 is MNHEY and CDR2 SVGAGI. CDR3 residues: CASNQVYEQYF. DNA for the CDR3: TGTGCCAGCAATCAGGTCTACGAGCAGTACTTC.

This chain connects TRBV4-1 to TRBJ1-2; D ambiguous. This CDR3 region has 14 residues. Germline loops: CDR1 MGHRA, CDR2 YSYEKL. Trimming stripped 0 bases from V and 8 bases from J, with 13 bases between. Here the CDR3 DNA reads TGCGCCAGCAGCCAAGAACGGCTCCTGGGCGGCTACACCTTC. This sequence encodes CASSQERLLGGYTF.

The chain is built from TRBV4-1 and TRBJ2-7; possible D gene TRBD1, 6 bases. V lost 1 base and J lost 5, with 18 bases in between. The germline V gene has CDR1 MGHRA and CDR2 YSYEKL. The CDR3 consists of 16 residues. CDR3 sequence (DNA): TGCGCCAGCAGCCAAGCGTTCGACGGACAGAACAACGAGCAGTACTTC. It specifies CASSQAFDGQNNEQYF.

This sequence joins TRBV9 and TRBJ1-6; 8 bases are a match to TRBD1. The CDR3 is 13 residues long. From germline, CDR1 is SGDLS and CDR2 YYNGEE. Trimming took 4 bases from V and 14 from J; bases not matched to a gene: 8. CDR3 sequence: CASSSEAGGTLHF. In nucleotides, the CDR3 is TGTGCCAGCAGCTCAGAGGCAGGGGGCACCCTCCACTTT.